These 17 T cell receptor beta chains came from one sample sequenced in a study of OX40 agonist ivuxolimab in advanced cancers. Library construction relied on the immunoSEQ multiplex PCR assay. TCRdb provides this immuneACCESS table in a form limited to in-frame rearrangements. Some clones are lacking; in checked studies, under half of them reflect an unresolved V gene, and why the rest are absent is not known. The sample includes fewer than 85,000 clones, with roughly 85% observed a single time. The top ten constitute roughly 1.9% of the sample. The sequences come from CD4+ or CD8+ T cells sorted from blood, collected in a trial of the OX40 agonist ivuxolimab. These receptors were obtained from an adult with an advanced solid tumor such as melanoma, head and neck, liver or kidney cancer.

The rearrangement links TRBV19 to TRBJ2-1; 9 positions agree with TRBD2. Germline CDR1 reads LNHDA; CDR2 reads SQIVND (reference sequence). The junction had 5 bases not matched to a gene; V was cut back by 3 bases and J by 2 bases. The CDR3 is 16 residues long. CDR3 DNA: TGTGCCAGTAGTATGACTGGCGGGGGGGCCTACAATGAGCAGTTCTTC. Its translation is CASSMTGGGAYNEQFF.

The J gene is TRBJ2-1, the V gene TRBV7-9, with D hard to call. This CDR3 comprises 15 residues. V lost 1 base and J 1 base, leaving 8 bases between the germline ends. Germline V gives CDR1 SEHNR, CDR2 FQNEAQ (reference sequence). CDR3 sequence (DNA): TGTGCCAGCAGCTTAGGCTCCTATTCCTACAATGAGCAGTTCTTC. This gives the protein CASSLGSYSYNEQFF.

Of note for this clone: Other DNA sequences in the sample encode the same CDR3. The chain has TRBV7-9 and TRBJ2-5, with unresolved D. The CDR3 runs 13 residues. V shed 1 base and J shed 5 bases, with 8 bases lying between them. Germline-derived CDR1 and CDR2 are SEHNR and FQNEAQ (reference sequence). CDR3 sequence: CASSLGGRETQYF. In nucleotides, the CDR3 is TGTGCCAGCAGCTTAGGGGGTCGGGAGACCCAGTACTTC.

The CDR3 sequence is CASSPPEQSGELFF. DNA for the CDR3: TGTGCCAGCTCACCACCCGAACAGAGCGGGGAGCTGTTTTTT. The chain carries TRBV18 and TRBJ2-2; no firm D call. The ends were cut back, 0 bases at V and 7 bases at J, with 9 bases in the middle. This CDR3 is 14 amino acids long. The germline V gene has CDR1 KGHSH and CDR2 LQKENI.

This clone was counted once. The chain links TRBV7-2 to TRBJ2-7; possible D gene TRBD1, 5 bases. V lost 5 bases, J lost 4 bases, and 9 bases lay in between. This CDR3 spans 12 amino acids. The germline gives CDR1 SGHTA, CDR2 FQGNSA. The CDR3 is CASSPAGYEQYF. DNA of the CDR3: TGTGCCAGCAGCCCGGCAGGGTACGAGCAGTACTTC.

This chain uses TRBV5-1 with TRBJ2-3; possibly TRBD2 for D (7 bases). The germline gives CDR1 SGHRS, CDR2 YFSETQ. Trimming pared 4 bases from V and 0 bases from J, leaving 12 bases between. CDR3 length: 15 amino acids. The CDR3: CASSTGGRSTDTQYF. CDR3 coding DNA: TGCGCCAGCAGCACGGGGGGCAGAAGCACAGATACGCAGTATTTT.

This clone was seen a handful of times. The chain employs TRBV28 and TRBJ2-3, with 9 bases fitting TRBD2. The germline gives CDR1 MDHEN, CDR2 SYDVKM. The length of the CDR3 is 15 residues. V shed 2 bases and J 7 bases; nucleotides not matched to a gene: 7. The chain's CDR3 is CASSLGSGGLNTQYF. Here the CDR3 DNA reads TGTGCCAGCAGTTTAGGTAGCGGGGGATTAAATACGCAGTATTTT.

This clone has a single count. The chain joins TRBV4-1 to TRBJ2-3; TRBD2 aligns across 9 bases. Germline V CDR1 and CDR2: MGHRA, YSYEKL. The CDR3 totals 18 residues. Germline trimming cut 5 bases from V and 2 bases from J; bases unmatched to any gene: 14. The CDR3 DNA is TGCGCCAGCAGCGTTTTAGCGGGGGCAATCCGGACCACAGATACGCAGTATTTT. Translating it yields CASSVLAGAIRTTDTQYF.

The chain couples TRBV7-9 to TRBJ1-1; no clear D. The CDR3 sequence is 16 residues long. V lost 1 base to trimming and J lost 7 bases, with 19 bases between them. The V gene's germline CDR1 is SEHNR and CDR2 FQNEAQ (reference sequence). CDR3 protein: CASSLVGRGSTGEAFF. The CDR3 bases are TGTGCCAGCAGCTTAGTCGGGCGGGGATCCACGGGTGAAGCTTTCTTT.

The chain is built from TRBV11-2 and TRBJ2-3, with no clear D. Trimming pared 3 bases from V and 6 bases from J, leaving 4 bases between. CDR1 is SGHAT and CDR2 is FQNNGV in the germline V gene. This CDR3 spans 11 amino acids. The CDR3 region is CASSLLDTQYF. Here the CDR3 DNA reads TGTGCCAGCAGCTTGTTGGATACGCAGTATTTT.

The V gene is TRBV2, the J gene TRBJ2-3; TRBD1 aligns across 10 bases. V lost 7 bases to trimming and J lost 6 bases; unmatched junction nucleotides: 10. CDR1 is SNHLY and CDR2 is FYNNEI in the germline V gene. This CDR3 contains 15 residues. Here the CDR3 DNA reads TGTGCCAGCATAGGCGTGGGACAGGGGCGCGATACGCAGTATTTT. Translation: CASIGVGQGRDTQYF.

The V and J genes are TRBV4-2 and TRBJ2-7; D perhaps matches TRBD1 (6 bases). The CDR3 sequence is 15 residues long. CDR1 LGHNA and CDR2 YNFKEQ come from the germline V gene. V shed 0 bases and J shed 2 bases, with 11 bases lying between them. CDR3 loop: CASSQDPQGTYEQYF. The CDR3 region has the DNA TGTGCCAGCAGCCAAGATCCACAGGGTACCTACGAGCAGTACTTC.

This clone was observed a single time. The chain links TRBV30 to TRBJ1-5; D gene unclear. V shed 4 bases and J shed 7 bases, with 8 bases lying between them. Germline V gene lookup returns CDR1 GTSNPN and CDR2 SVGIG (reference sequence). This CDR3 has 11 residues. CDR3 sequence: CAWKKGQPQHF. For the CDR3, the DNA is TGTGCCTGGAAAAAAGGCCAGCCCCAGCATTTT.

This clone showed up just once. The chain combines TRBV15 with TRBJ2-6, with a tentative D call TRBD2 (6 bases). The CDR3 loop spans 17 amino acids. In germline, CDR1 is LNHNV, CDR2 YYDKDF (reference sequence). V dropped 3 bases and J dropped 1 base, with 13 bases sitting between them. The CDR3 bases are TGTGCCACCAGCAGCCTGGTGGAGGGATCTGGGGCCAACGTCCTGACTTTC. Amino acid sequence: CATSSLVEGSGANVLTF. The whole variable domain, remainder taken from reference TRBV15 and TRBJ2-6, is DAMVIQNPRYQVTQFGKPVTLSCSQTLNHNVMYWYQQKSSQAPKLLFHYYDKDFNNEADTPDNFQSRRPNTSFCFLDIRSPGLGDTAMYLCATSSLVEGSGANVLTFGAGSRLTVL.

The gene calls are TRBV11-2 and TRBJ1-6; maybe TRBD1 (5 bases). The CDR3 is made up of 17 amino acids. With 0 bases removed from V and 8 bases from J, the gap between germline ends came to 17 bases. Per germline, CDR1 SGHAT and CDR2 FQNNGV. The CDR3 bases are TGTGCCAGCAGCTTAGATAGGGGCAGGGTGATGGATTCACCCCTCCACTTT. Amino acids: CASSLDRGRVMDSPLHF.

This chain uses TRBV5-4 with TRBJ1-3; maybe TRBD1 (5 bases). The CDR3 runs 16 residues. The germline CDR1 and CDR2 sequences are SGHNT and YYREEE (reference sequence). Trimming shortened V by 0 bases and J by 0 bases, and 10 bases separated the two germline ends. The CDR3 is CASSLGGTFSGNTIYF. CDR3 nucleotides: TGTGCCAGCAGCTTGGGGGGCACCTTCTCTGGAAACACCATATATTTT.

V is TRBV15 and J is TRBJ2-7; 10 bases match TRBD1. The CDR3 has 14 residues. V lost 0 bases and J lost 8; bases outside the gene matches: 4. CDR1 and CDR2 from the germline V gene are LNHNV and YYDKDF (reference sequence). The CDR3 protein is CATSRERDRGQQYF. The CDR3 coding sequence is TGTGCCACCAGCAGAGAACGGGACAGGGGCCAGCAGTACTTC.